The sequence of this TCR beta chain was determined in a study of T cells after yellow fever vaccination. This CDR3 region has 16 residues. V lost 3 bases, J lost 6 bases, and 10 bases stayed unmatched. From germline, CDR1 is MNHEY and CDR2 SVGAGI. TCRdb processed the 5' RACE reads anew with MiXCR; each CDR3 protein has one entry. This sample carries 310,000 or so distinct CDR3 sequences, 6.8% of them seen once, and the ten largest clones take about 18%. V gene TRBV6-5 combines with J gene TRBJ1-5; 8 bases match TRBD1. Here the sequenced sample was PBMCs, taken 35 to 50 days after the first yellow fever vaccination. The TCR originated in a man aged 18 to 35 who received the YFV17D yellow fever vaccine. The CDR3 here is CASSYPRTGNGQPQHF. DNA of the CDR3: TGTGCCAGCAGTTATCCCCGGACAGGGAACGGTCAGCCCCAGCATTTT.